These 7 T cell receptor beta chains were all obtained from the same sample, sequenced in a study of blood T cell repertoires in COVID-19. Some clones are missing from TCRdb's copy, which holds only in-frame ones; the method was immunoSEQ multiplex PCR. The data hold 100,000 or so clones, with around 83% observed a single time. Sequenced input: peripheral blood. These receptors came from a woman in her fifties or sixties in a cohort sampled during active or convalescent COVID-19.

This chain links TRBV5-6 with TRBJ2-7, with TRBD2 matching over 8 bases. Germline values: CDR1 SGHDT, CDR2 YYEEEE. Unmatched junction bases numbered 11, after V lost 4 bases and J lost 5 bases. The CDR3 runs 15 residues. The CDR3 region has the DNA TGTGCCAGCAGCACCTTAGCGGGGTGGGGGGACGAGCAGTACTTC. It specifies CASSTLAGWGDEQYF.

The CDR3 here is CASSPRNRVGGDRKDTQYF. In nucleotides, the CDR3 is TGTGCCAGCTCACCAAGGAACCGGGTAGGGGGGGATAGGAAAGATACGCAGTATTTT. This sequence joins TRBV18 and TRBJ2-3; D is perhaps TRBD2 (7 bases). This CDR3 is 19 amino acids long. Germline V gene sequence: CDR1 KGHSH, CDR2 LQKENI. Trimming pared 2 bases from V and 5 bases from J, leaving 26 bases between.

This clone has a handful of counts. The chain couples TRBV30 to TRBJ2-7, with D unclear. This CDR3 comprises 14 residues. CDR1 is GTSNPN, CDR2 SVGIG, per germline (reference sequence). The V gene lost 2 bases and the J gene lost 5 bases, with 16 bases spanning the gap. CDR3 nucleotides: TGTGCCTGGAGTCTGCTCCTGACAAAAAACGAGCAGTACTTC. It yields the protein CAWSLLLTKNEQYF.

The chain recombines TRBV19 with TRBJ1-3; 9 bases line up with TRBD1. The V gene end was trimmed by 11 bases and the J gene end by 2 bases; junction bases not matched to a gene: 10. Germline CDR1 reads LNHDA; CDR2 reads SQIVND (reference sequence). The CDR3 runs to 15 residues. Here the CDR3 reads CAVGGQGAPGNTIYF. In nucleotides, the CDR3 is TGTGCCGTTGGGGGACAGGGAGCCCCTGGAAACACCATATATTTT. The full variable domain, its missing parts supplied by reference TRBV19 and TRBJ1-3, is DGGITQSPKYLFRKEGQNVTLSCEQNLNHDAMYWYRQDPGQGLRLIYYSQIVNDFQKGDIAEGYSVSREKKESFPLTVTSAQKNPTAFYLCAVGGQGAPGNTIYFGEGSWLTVV.

The chain combines TRBV3-1 (or the pseudogene TRBV3-2) with TRBJ1-3; 7 bases are shared with TRBD1. With 3 bases clipped from V and 0 bases from J, the junction kept 8 bases outside the gene matches. The CDR3 length is 17 residues. Germline loops: CDR1 LGHDT, CDR2 YNNKEL (reference sequence). The CDR3 DNA follows: TGTGCCAGCAGCCAGCACAGGGGCGAACGCTCTGGAAACACCATATATTTT. Amino acid sequence: CASSQHRGERSGNTIYF.

This chain links TRBV18 with TRBJ1-1, with no clear D. The V end was cut by 5 bases, the J end by 3 bases, with 4 bases between. The CDR3 is 11 amino acids. Looked up from germline, CDR1 is KGHSH and CDR2 is LQKENI. The CDR3 DNA sequence: TGTGCCAGCTCAACGGACACTGAAGCTTTCTTT. It encodes CASSTDTEAFF.

The chain has TRBV5-6 and TRBJ2-7, with unresolved D. Germline V CDR1 and CDR2: SGHDT, YYEEEE. CDR3 size: 12 residues. V was clipped by 4 bases and J by 2 bases, with 7 bases between them. CDR3 coding DNA: TGTGCCAGCAGCCCGAGGACCTACGAGCAGTACTTC. Translation: CASSPRTYEQYF.